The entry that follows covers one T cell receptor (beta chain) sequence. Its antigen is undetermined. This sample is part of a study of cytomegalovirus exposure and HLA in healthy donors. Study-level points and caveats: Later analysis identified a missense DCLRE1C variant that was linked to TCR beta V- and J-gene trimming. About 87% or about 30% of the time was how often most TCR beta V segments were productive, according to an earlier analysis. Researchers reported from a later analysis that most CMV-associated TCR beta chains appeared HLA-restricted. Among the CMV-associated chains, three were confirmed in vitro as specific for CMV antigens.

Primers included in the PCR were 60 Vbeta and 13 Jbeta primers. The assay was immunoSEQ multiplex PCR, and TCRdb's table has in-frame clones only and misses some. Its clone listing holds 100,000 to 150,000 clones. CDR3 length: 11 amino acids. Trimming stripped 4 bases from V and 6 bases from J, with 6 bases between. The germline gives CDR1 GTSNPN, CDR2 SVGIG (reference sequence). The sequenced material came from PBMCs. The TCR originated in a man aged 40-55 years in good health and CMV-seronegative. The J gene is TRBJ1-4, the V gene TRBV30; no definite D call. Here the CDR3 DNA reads TGTGCCTGGACCGCGGATGAAAAACTGTTTTTT. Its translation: CAWTADEKLFF. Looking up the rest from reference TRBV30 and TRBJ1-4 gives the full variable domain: SQTIHQWPATLVQPVGSPLSLECTVEGTSNPNLYWYRQAAGRGLQLLFYSVGIGQISSEVPQNLSASRPQDRQFILSSKKLLLSDSGFYLCAWTADEKLFFGSGTQLSVL.